Presented here are 30 T cell receptor beta chains from one specimen sequenced in a study of human T cells and chemical hapten exposure. TCRdb reprocessed the 5' RACE reads via MiXCR and lists one record per CDR3 protein. Of some 150,000 distinct CDR3 sequences in the sample, 4.1% are singletons; the top ten hold about 1.3%. From whole blood left unfractionated, total RNA was extracted. These receptors all come from a female donor in good health.

This clonotype came up many times. The V gene is TRBV19, the J gene TRBJ2-1; possibly TRBD1 for D (6 bases). This CDR3 is 14 amino acids long. Germline values: CDR1 LNHDA, CDR2 SQIVND (reference sequence). V lost 9 bases and J 0 bases, leaving 12 bases between the germline ends. The CDR3 here is CASRRDNSYNEQFF. CDR3 DNA: TGTGCCAGCCGCCGGGACAACTCCTACAATGAGCAGTTCTTC.

In this sample, this clonotype turned up many times. The chain couples TRBV2 to TRBJ1-1; D ambiguous. The V gene's germline CDR1 is SNHLY and CDR2 FYNNEI. V gave up 0 bases and J gave up 4 bases, with 3 bases separating them. This CDR3 is built from 12 residues. The CDR3 sequence: CASSEAATEAFF. The CDR3 DNA sequence: TGTGCCAGCAGTGAAGCGGCCACTGAAGCTTTCTTT.

This clonotype was found many times. The V gene is TRBV5-6, the J gene TRBJ1-5; 7 bases are shared with TRBD1. The CDR3 runs 14 residues. With V trimmed by 5 bases and J by 1 base, 3 bases remained unmatched. The germline CDR1 and CDR2 sequences are SGHDT and YYEEEE. The CDR3 nucleotides read TGTGCCAGCAGTTGGGGACAGAGCAATCAGCCCCAGCATTTT. Its protein product is CASSWGQSNQPQHF.

This clonotype was seen many times. The chain uses TRBV20-1 and TRBJ1-2; 7 bases align to TRBD1. Germline CDR1 is DFQATT and CDR2 is SNEGSKA (reference sequence). The CDR3 sequence is 12 residues long. Trimming at V came to 3 bases and at J to 4 bases, leaving 2 bases not matched to a gene. The CDR3 loop reads CSASPGGYGYTF. The CDR3 DNA follows: TGCAGTGCTAGCCCAGGGGGCTATGGCTACACCTTC.

Many counts were recorded for this clonotype. This rearrangement joins TRBV28 to TRBJ2-7; no clear D gene. The CDR3 totals 12 residues. The V end lost 7 bases, the J end lost 7 bases, and 14 bases lay between the germline ends. CDR1 and CDR2 (germline): MDHEN, SYDVKM. CDR3 in DNA: TGTGCCAGCACCACCCAATGGGGTGAGCAGTACTTC. This codes for CASTTQWGEQYF. Filled out from reference TRBV28 and TRBJ2-7, the complete variable domain reads DVKVTQSSRYLVKRTGEKVFLECVQDMDHENMFWYRQDPGLGLRLIYFSYDVKMKEKGDIPEGYSVSREKKERFSLILESASTNQTSMYLCASTTQWGEQYFGPGTRLTVT.

This clonotype was picked up many times. This chain uses TRBV10-3 with TRBJ2-7; possible D gene TRBD1, 5 bases. With 9 bases removed from V and 5 bases from J, the gap between germline ends came to 17 bases. Germline lookup yields CDR1 ENHRY and CDR2 SYGVKD. The CDR3 runs to 13 residues. The CDR3 protein is CAIRRGTGDEQYF. The CDR3 DNA is TGTGCCATTCGCCGAGGTACAGGTGACGAGCAGTACTTC.

This rearrangement joins TRBV3-1 to TRBJ2-1; TRBD2 matches 11 bases. The CDR3 has 14 amino acids. CDR1 is LGHDT, CDR2 YNNKEL, per germline (reference sequence). V dropped 4 bases and J dropped 10; count of bases not matched to a gene: 6. CDR3 region: CASSLRTSGQEQFF. CDR3 coding DNA: TGTGCCAGCAGCCTAAGGACTAGCGGGCAAGAGCAGTTCTTC.

There are many counts of this clonotype. The rearrangement uses TRBV12-3 or TRBV12-4 and TRBJ2-3; TRBD2 is a possible D gene (6 bases). V lost 6 bases to trimming and J lost 0 bases, with 13 bases between them. This CDR3 comprises 15 residues. For the CDR3, the DNA is TGTGCCAGCAGCCCGCGGGGAGATAGCACAGATACGCAGTATTTT. It specifies CASSPRGDSTDTQYF.

The sample holds many counts of this clonotype. J is TRBJ2-7 and V is TRBV29-1; a possible D gene is TRBD1 (5 bases). This CDR3 is 16 amino acids long. The germline V gene encodes CDR1 SQVTM and CDR2 ANQGSEA. V was cut by 2 bases and J by 2 bases, with 19 bases left in between. The CDR3 protein is CSVESLPGRETYEQYF. As DNA, the CDR3 is TGCAGCGTTGAATCCCTCCCCGGCAGGGAAACCTACGAGCAGTACTTC.

The chain carries TRBV7-6 and TRBJ1-1; perhaps TRBD1 as D (5 bases). Germline assignment: CDR1 SGHVS and CDR2 FNYEAQ. Deletions cut 2 bases from V and 1 base from J, with 11 bases between. The CDR3 has 15 amino acids. The CDR3 region is CASSLRRGPNTEAFF. The CDR3, as DNA: TGTGCCAGCAGCTTACGGAGGGGCCCGAACACTGAAGCTTTCTTT.

The table lists this clonotype with many counts. The rearrangement joins TRBV29-1 to TRBJ1-1; no clear D. With 1 base removed from V and 1 base from J, the gap between germline ends came to 16 bases. The CDR3 spans 16 residues. Germline CDR1 SQVTM, CDR2 ANQGSEA. CDR3 DNA sequence: TGCAGCGTTGAAGGGGCCATCAAGACGTCGAACACTGAAGCTTTCTTT. This translates into CSVEGAIKTSNTEAFF.

This clonotype was recorded many times. The rearrangement uses TRBV10-3 and TRBJ1-5; D ambiguous. Germline CDR1 ENHRY, CDR2 SYGVKD. The ends were cut back, 4 bases at V and 3 bases at J, with 4 bases in the middle. The CDR3 covers 12 residues. The CDR3 here is CAISGTNQPQHF. In DNA, the CDR3 is TGTGCCATCAGTGGGACCAATCAGCCCCAGCATTTT.

This clonotype has at least ten counts. CDR3 region: CSASSVGGTDTQYF. The CDR3 DNA follows: TGCAGTGCTTCTTCGGTGGGTGGCACAGATACGCAGTATTTT. The V call is TRBV20-1, the J call TRBJ2-3; D is uncertain. The CDR3 is made up of 14 amino acids. V gave up 5 bases and J gave up 1 base, with 13 bases separating them. Germline V lookup: CDR1 DFQATT, CDR2 SNEGSKA (reference sequence).

This clonotype was detected ten times or more. The V gene is TRBV14, the J gene TRBJ1-2; D remains ambiguous. This CDR3 spans 13 amino acids. V lost 1 base and J lost 2, with 5 bases in between. Germline CDR1 and CDR2: SGHDN and FVKESK. CDR3 DNA: TGTGCCAGCAGCCAAGTCGGCAACTATGGCTACACCTTC. Translation: CASSQVGNYGYTF.

Concerning this clonotype itself: This may be a read error, as it is one base from a much larger clone. The CDR3 loop reads CSARGWVSNTGELFF. DNA for the CDR3: TGCAGTGCTAGAGGCTGGGTCTCGAACACCGGGGAGCTGTTTTTT. This chain connects TRBV20-1 to TRBJ2-2; D is uncertain. The length of the CDR3 is 15 residues. Germline values: CDR1 DFQATT, CDR2 SNEGSKA (reference sequence). Trimming shortened V by 1 base and J by 0 bases, and 9 bases separated the two germline ends.

This clonotype was found a few times. A much more abundant neighbour one base away suggests this may be a read error. This chain links TRBV10-3 with TRBJ2-3; weak D call: TRBD2 (5 bases). V was clipped by 10 bases and J by 8 bases, with 13 bases between them. Germline assignment: CDR1 ENHRY and CDR2 SYGVKD. This CDR3 contains 11 residues. CDR3 in amino acids: CASGQASTQYF. DNA for the CDR3: TGTGCCAGCGGGCAAGCGAGTACGCAGTATTTT.

At least ten counts were recorded for this clonotype. The chain uses TRBV29-1 and TRBJ2-7; D may be TRBD1 (5 bases). The CDR3 extends over 19 amino acids. V lost 4 bases, J lost 2 bases, and 30 bases lay in between. The germline V gene has CDR1 SQVTM and CDR2 ANQGSEA. CDR3 amino acids: CSVAGSPPNTGSTAYEQYF. As DNA, the CDR3 is TGCAGCGTTGCCGGAAGTCCCCCCAACACAGGTTCCACGGCCTACGAGCAGTACTTC.

This clonotype was counted ten times or more. V usage is TRBV18 and J usage is TRBJ2-7, with D possibly being TRBD1 (5 bases). The CDR3 sequence is 13 residues long. CDR1 is KGHSH, CDR2 LQKENI, per germline. Trimming cost V 3 bases and J 9 bases, with 15 bases left between them. CDR3 nucleotides: TGTGCCAGCTCACCCCAGGGAAATGGAGTGCAGTACTTC. Amino acid sequence: CASSPQGNGVQYF.

This clonotype occurred a few times. The chain combines TRBV11-2 with TRBJ2-5; tentatively, D is TRBD1 (6 bases). The germline CDR1 and CDR2 sequences are SGHAT and FQNNGV. This CDR3 has 15 residues. V was pared by 5 bases and J by 4 bases, with 17 bases between. The chain's CDR3 is CASSVGLRGGETQYF. CDR3 in DNA: TGTGCCAGCAGCGTAGGCCTCCGAGGGGGAGAGACCCAGTACTTC. The whole variable domain, filled in from reference TRBV11-2 and TRBJ2-5, reads EAGVAQSPRYKIIEKRQSVAFWCNPISGHATLYWYQQILGQGPKLLIQFQNNGVVDDSQLPKDRFSAERLKGVDSTLKIQPAKLEDSAVYLCASSVGLRGGETQYFGPGTRLLVL.

Here the CDR3 reads CASKKGGTLMNTEAFF. DNA for the CDR3: TGTGCCAGCAAAAAGGGAGGAACTCTTATGAACACTGAAGCTTTCTTT. This sequence joins TRBV2 and TRBJ1-1; no definite D call. This CDR3 contains 16 residues. Germline V CDR1 and CDR2: SNHLY, FYNNEI. V lost 7 bases and J lost 0, with 18 bases in between.

This chain joins TRBV9 and TRBJ1-4; no firm D call. Trimming pared 0 bases from V and 6 bases from J, leaving 15 bases between. The CDR3 covers 16 residues. Per germline, CDR1 SGDLS and CDR2 YYNGEE. CDR3 sequence: CASSVGVGKGYEKLFF. CDR3 sequence (DNA): TGTGCCAGCAGCGTAGGAGTCGGCAAGGGCTATGAAAAACTGTTTTTT.

This clonotype was observed many times. The chain is built from TRBV4-2 and TRBJ1-4; D unresolved. V lost 2 bases and J 5 bases, leaving 24 bases between the germline ends. Germline lookup yields CDR1 LGHNA and CDR2 YNFKEQ. CDR3 size: 19 residues. CDR3 protein: CASSQKDAFRAAINEKLFF. The CDR3, as DNA: TGTGCCAGCAGCCAAAAAGATGCCTTTAGGGCAGCCATAAATGAAAAACTGTTTTTT.

Many counts were recorded for this clonotype. The V gene is TRBV20-1, the J gene TRBJ1-5; weak D call: TRBD1 (6 bases). Germline lookup yields CDR1 DFQATT and CDR2 SNEGSKA (reference sequence). The V end was cut by 0 bases, the J end by 5 bases, with 17 bases between. This CDR3 comprises 16 residues. The CDR3 spells CSARDRFGAGDQPQHF. The CDR3 DNA reads TGCAGTGCTAGAGATCGATTTGGGGCAGGGGATCAGCCCCAGCATTTT.

This clonotype was detected ten times or more. This chain connects TRBV2 to TRBJ1-5; 7 bases align to TRBD1. This CDR3 has 14 residues. Germline V CDR1 and CDR2: SNHLY, FYNNEI. V lost 5 bases and J lost 4; bases outside the gene matches: 5. This CDR3 is CASSLETGNQPQHF. The DNA of the CDR3 is TGTGCCAGCAGTCTTGAGACAGGGAATCAGCCCCAGCATTTT.

This clonotype was seen repeatedly, ten times or more. The V call is TRBV2, the J call TRBJ2-1; a possible D gene is TRBD2 (6 bases). There are 16 residues in the CDR3. Germline V gene sequence: CDR1 SNHLY, CDR2 FYNNEI. The V and J ends lost 6 bases and 8 bases respectively, with 23 bases between them. CDR3 protein: CASSPLPLLRGHEQFF. CDR3 nucleotides: TGTGCCAGCAGCCCTTTACCCCTCTTGCGGGGCCATGAGCAGTTCTTC.

This clonotype was seen at least ten times. The chain is built from TRBV6-5 and TRBJ2-1; D could derive from TRBD1 or TRBD2 (5 bases each). This CDR3 region has 13 residues. Between the trimmed V and J ends, which lost 7 bases and 4 bases, there was a span of 11 bases. Germline lookup yields CDR1 MNHEY and CDR2 SVGAGI. CDR3 loop: CASTSGPYNEQFF. CDR3 bases: TGTGCCAGCACCTCGGGGCCTTACAATGAGCAGTTCTTC.

Many counts were recorded for this clonotype. This CDR3 is CASRPPMPLGGYSNQPQHF. CDR3 bases: TGTGCCAGCAGACCGCCCATGCCTCTCGGGGGGTATAGCAATCAGCCCCAGCATTTT. The chain joins TRBV28 to TRBJ1-5; tentatively, D is TRBD1 (5 bases). The CDR3 contains 19 residues. V dropped 6 bases and J dropped 0 bases, with 24 bases sitting between them. CDR1 is MDHEN and CDR2 is SYDVKM in the germline V gene.

The chain couples TRBV6-1 to TRBJ1-1; D gene unclear. The CDR3 covers 15 residues. Looked up from germline, CDR1 is MNHNS and CDR2 is SASEGT. The V end was cut by 9 bases, the J end by 4 bases, with 21 bases between. DNA for the CDR3: TGTGCCAGTTTCGTACAAGTTCAGGTCGGCACTGAAGCTTTCTTT. This encodes CASFVQVQVGTEAFF.

The table lists this clonotype with many counts. The V call is TRBV5-4, the J call TRBJ2-7; 7 nucleotides agree with TRBD1. The germline V gene encodes CDR1 SGHNT and CDR2 YYREEE (reference sequence). The V segment lost 5 bases and the J segment 3 bases; nucleotides outside the gene matches: 5. The CDR3 is 13 amino acids. The DNA of the CDR3 is TGTGCCAGCAGAAAGACAGGGAACTACGAGCAGTACTTC. Translating gives CASRKTGNYEQYF.

The table lists this clonotype with many counts. The J gene is TRBJ2-7, the V gene TRBV2; D unresolved. This CDR3 contains 15 residues. V was clipped by 5 bases and J by 0 bases, with 14 bases between them. Germline loops: CDR1 SNHLY, CDR2 FYNNEI. CDR3 sequence reads: CASSLLVARSYEQYF. For the CDR3, the DNA is TGTGCCAGCAGTCTTTTAGTAGCCCGCTCCTACGAGCAGTACTTC. Combining the CDR3 with reference TRBV2 and TRBJ2-7 gives the whole variable domain EPEVTQTPSHQVTQMGQEVILRCVPISNHLYFYWYRQILGQKVEFLVSFYNNEISEKSEIFDDQFSVERPDGSNFTLKIRSTKLEDSAMYFCASSLLVARSYEQYFGPGTRLTVT.